Reported below is one TCR beta chain. Its recognized antigen is unknown. Per-base qualities were not stored, and no clone one base away is much larger. The time point tag for this specimen amounts to: before neoadjuvant nivolumab. Patients were newly diagnosed with stage II-IVA oral cavity squamous cell carcinoma and had received no prior systemic or radiation treatment. The cohort was composed of patients with HPV-negative, locally advanced oral cavity squamous cell carcinoma. Peripheral blood mononuclear cells were analyzed directly and were not maintained or expanded in culture. Samples came from a longitudinal correlative study of a single-arm phase II trial of neoadjuvant nivolumab in oral cavity squamous cell carcinoma. Subject-matched pre- and post-treatment PBMCs and tumors from three responders and three non-responders were subjected to genomic DNA-based TCRbeta sequencing. Peripheral blood mononuclear cells were drawn once before nivolumab treatment and a second time after treatment, when surgery took place. The Maxwell RSC DNA from Cells kit was used to isolate genomic DNA from PBMCs.

PBMC libraries used mostly 480 ng of input genomic DNA for deep sequencing, with six replicates per sample. TCRbeta libraries were prepared with the immunoSEQ hsTCRbeta kit according to the manufacturer's instructions. The finished libraries were brought together in one pool at 3 nM, which was then read using an Illumina NovaSeq 6000 S4 flow cell. The authors' analysis ran thus. The immunoSEQ Analyzer handled quality control and preprocessing of the raw data. The analysis was restricted to productive rearrangements, with each unique CDR3 amino acid sequence defining a clonotype. Repertoire clonality was estimated as the Gini-Simpson index, which was calculated using the R package tcR. Gini indices were compared with Student's t test, and associations with tumor size change were assessed by Pearson correlation. TCRdb provides this immuneACCESS table in a form limited to in-frame rearrangements. Some clones are lacking; in checked studies, under half of them reflect an unresolved V gene, and why the rest are absent is not known. The V and J calls and the clone size are those of that table, but D and trimming were determined from the DNA. Recorded for this sample are 84,000 or so clones; 84% of them occurred a single time. The ten largest clonotypes hold over 2.5% of the sample.

This record comes from a study of neoadjuvant anti-PD-1 for oral cavity cancer (dated by TCRdb to the early 2020s). Turning to the overall study: Before undergoing curative-intent surgical resection, most patients got three to four biweekly nivolumab doses at 3 mg/kg. A 33% response rate was observed in the parent correlative cohort, in which around 12 patients were included. For patients who did not progress, a fourth nivolumab dose was given around day 43, followed by definitive surgical resection on days 50-56. Under RECIST 1.1, a patient counted as a responder if showing complete response, partial response or stable disease, and as a non-responder if showing progression. The study at large found these results: A higher pretreatment blood Treg/Th17 ratio correlated with both higher pretreatment blood TCRbeta clonality and lower post-treatment tumor TCRbeta clonality. TCR analyses included only three patients per response group, and the authors called for larger cohorts for validation. After neoadjuvant nivolumab, non-responders showed significantly higher T cell clonality (Gini index) in PBMCs than responders did.

V gives up 6 bases and J gives up 5 bases, and the segment between their germline ends measures 10 bases. CDR1 and CDR2, looked up from the germline V gene, are ENHRY and SYGVKD. The CDR3 has 13 amino acids, counting the end cysteine and phenylalanine. Only the CDR3 part of the read is kept: 39 bases, read in frame from the first base. This receptor chain uses TRBV10-3 and TRBJ2-2; the D element could tentatively be TRBD1 or TRBD2, as 5 bases agree for each. This receptor was taken from a person between 35 and 79 years old with oral cavity squamous cell carcinoma. This specimen consisted of PBMCs, obtained before nivolumab (anti-PD-1) treatment. This receptor has the CDR3 CAISQGETGELFF. The nucleotide sequence reads as follows: TGTGCCATCAGCCAGGGAGAAACCGGGGAGCTGTTTTTT.